Listed here are 10 T cell receptor beta chains from one sample, sequenced in a study of T cell responses to AZD1222 COVID-19 vaccine. Clones were read by immunoSEQ multiplex PCR, and TCRdb kept only the in-frame ones, dropping some. This sample has tens of thousands of clones; approximately 89% occur once, and the top ten carry 9% to 10%. Source: peripheral blood, taken 28 days after the second dose of the MenACWY control vaccine. The receptors derive from an adult who received the MenACWY meningococcal vaccine as a control.

The genes are TRBV6-5 and TRBJ1-1; D unresolved. The CDR3 runs to 15 residues. Germline V CDR1 and CDR2: MNHEY, SVGAGI. V shed 4 bases and J shed 1 base, with 13 bases lying between them. As DNA, the CDR3 is TGTGCCAGCAGTTCCCCGACCCCTGGGAACACTGAAGCTTTCTTT. Amino acid sequence: CASSSPTPGNTEAFF.

The chain employs TRBV14 and TRBJ1-2; D ambiguous. Looked up from germline, CDR1 is SGHDN and CDR2 is FVKESK. This CDR3 spans 14 amino acids. Trimming pared 0 bases from V and 4 bases from J, leaving 9 bases between. DNA of the CDR3: TGTGCCAGCAGCCAAGATCCGGAAATCTATGGCTACACCTTC. Translated: CASSQDPEIYGYTF.

CDR3 nucleotide sequence: TGTGCCAGCAGCTTAGTCCGGACAGGGAACTATGGCTACACCTTC. As protein: CASSLVRTGNYGYTF. The chain recombines TRBV7-8 with TRBJ1-2; TRBD1 aligns across 8 bases. Per germline, CDR1 SGHVS and CDR2 FQNEAQ. Germline trimming cut 1 base from V and 2 bases from J; bases unmatched to any gene: 3. The CDR3 covers 15 residues.

V and J are TRBV5-4 and TRBJ1-2, with unresolved D. The CDR3 spans 13 residues. The V gene lost 1 base and the J gene lost 9 bases, with 13 bases spanning the gap. CDR1 is SGHNT, CDR2 YYREEE, per germline (reference sequence). The CDR3 DNA follows: TGTGCCAGCAGCTTGATGGCGGAGAGCAGCTACACCTTC. Its protein is CASSLMAESSYTF.

This clone was seen just once. The chain joins TRBV9 to TRBJ1-4; D not certain. The ends were cut back, 3 bases at V and 3 bases at J, with 15 bases in the middle. Per the germline V gene, CDR1 is SGDLS and CDR2 is YYNGEE. The CDR3 sequence is 16 residues long. CDR3 sequence reads: CASSAGLERANEKLFF. The CDR3 DNA reads TGTGCCAGCAGCGCGGGCCTCGAGAGGGCTAATGAAAAACTGTTTTTT.

The V gene is TRBV7-7, the J gene TRBJ2-3; TRBD1 matches at 7 bases. Germline lookup yields CDR1 SSHAT and CDR2 FNYEAQ (reference sequence). The length of the CDR3 is 14 residues. The V segment lost 4 bases and the J segment 5 bases; nucleotides outside the gene matches: 6. Written as DNA, the CDR3 is TGTGCCAGCAGCTCCACAGGGGTTGGAGATACGCAGTATTTT. Amino acids: CASSSTGVGDTQYF. The variable domain in full, with the rest retrieved from reference TRBV7-7 and TRBJ2-3, is GAGVSQSPRYKVTKRGQDVTLRCDPISSHATLYWYQQALGQGPEFLTYFNYEAQPDKSGLPSDRFSAERPEGSISTLTIQRTEQRDSAMYRCASSSTGVGDTQYFGPGTRLTVL.

This clone was seen once. The chain is built from TRBV7-9 and TRBJ2-1; 9 bases align to TRBD2. This CDR3 has 19 amino acids. In germline, CDR1 is SEHNR, CDR2 FQNEAQ (reference sequence). V shed 4 bases and J 0 bases; nucleotides not matched to a gene: 13. The CDR3 loop is CASSYLGLALSGSYNEQFF. The CDR3 DNA reads as TGTGCCAGCAGCTACTTGGGACTAGCATTGTCCGGCTCCTACAATGAGCAGTTCTTC.

V gene TRBV11-2 combines with J gene TRBJ2-6, with unresolved D. There are 15 residues in the CDR3. Germline CDR1 SGHAT, CDR2 FQNNGV. V lost 7 bases and J 0 bases, leaving 10 bases between the germline ends. CDR3 nucleotides: TGTGCCAGCACCGGCATCCGCTCTGGGGCCAACGTCCTGACTTTC. Its protein is CASTGIRSGANVLTF.

This clone was seen just once. This sequence joins TRBV30 and TRBJ2-5, with 9 bases identical to TRBD1. CDR3 length: 13 residues. With V trimmed by 1 base and J by 5 bases, 2 bases remained unmatched. Germline V gene data show CDR1 as GTSNPN and CDR2 as SVGIG (reference sequence). The CDR3 DNA is TGTGCCTGGAGTGCTGGACAGGGGGAGACCCAGTACTTC. As protein: CAWSAGQGETQYF.

This sequence joins TRBV2 and TRBJ1-1; D is possibly TRBD1 (5 bases). Trimming stripped 6 bases from V and 1 base from J, with 12 bases between. This CDR3 has 14 residues. Germline CDR1 SNHLY, CDR2 FYNNEI. This CDR3 is CASRTDTGNTEAFF. CDR3 DNA: TGTGCCAGCAGAACGGACACCGGGAACACTGAAGCTTTCTTT. The full variable domain, its missing parts supplied by reference TRBV2 and TRBJ1-1, is EPEVTQTPSHQVTQMGQEVILRCVPISNHLYFYWYRQILGQKVEFLVSFYNNEISEKSEIFDDQFSVERPDGSNFTLKIRSTKLEDSAMYFCASRTDTGNTEAFFGQGTRLTVV.